Listed here are 30 T cell receptor beta chains from one sample, sequenced in a study of blood T cells in healthy people across ages. Together with a sample-barcoded 5' primer, a J-beta primer mix was included in a second PCR lasting about 7 to 11 cycles. TCRdb called the 5' RACE reads again in MiXCR, with one record for every CDR3 protein. The table lists about 1.1 million distinct CDR3 sequences, around two fifths of them singletons. Sequencing was carried out using blood. The origin of the receptors is a man younger than 35 in good health.

The chain recombines TRBV12-3 or TRBV12-4 with TRBJ1-4, with D tentatively TRBD1 (5 bases). The CDR3 is made up of 15 amino acids. The V and J ends lost 3 bases and 5 bases respectively, with 13 bases between them. CDR3 DNA sequence: TGTGCCAGCAGTTTGATGGAGGGGATCAATGAAAAACTGTTTTTT. Protein: CASSLMEGINEKLFF.

The chain recombines TRBV7-2 with TRBJ1-1, with D maybe TRBD1 (5 bases). This CDR3 has 14 amino acids. The V gene's germline CDR1 is SGHTA and CDR2 FQGNSA. Trimming took 1 base from V and 4 from J, leaving 10 bases between them. The CDR3 here is CASSLVGDRTEAFF. CDR3 nucleotides: TGTGCCAGCAGCTTAGTCGGGGACCGCACTGAAGCTTTCTTT.

The chain is built from TRBV29-1 and TRBJ2-1; TRBD1 matches 8 bases. The CDR3 has 15 amino acids. Germline values: CDR1 SQVTM, CDR2 ANQGSEA. CDR3 bases: TGCAGTGTCGCCCCCCTGGACAGGGTCCACAATGAGCAGTTCTTC. As protein: CSVAPLDRVHNEQFF.

The table lists this clonotype with a few counts. This chain uses TRBV7-2 with TRBJ2-4; possibly TRBD2 for D (6 bases). This CDR3 is built from 11 residues. Germline-derived CDR1 and CDR2 are SGHTA and FQGNSA. Trimming removed 4 bases from V and 13 bases from J, with 11 bases in between. The CDR3 sequence is CASSSSAGQYF. CDR3 bases: TGTGCCAGCAGCTCCTCGGCGGGGCAGTACTTC.

The chain combines TRBV20-1 with TRBJ2-5; possible D gene TRBD1, 5 bases. Gene TRBJ2-7 matches the end of the DNA better, so the J call may be wrong. From germline, CDR1 is DFQATT and CDR2 SNEGSKA (reference sequence). This CDR3 has 16 amino acids. The CDR3 region has the DNA TGCAGTGCTAGAGATGGGGCAGAAGACTCCGAGCTCGAGCAGTACTTC. It translates to CSARDGAEDSELEQYF.

The chain uses TRBV28 and TRBJ2-3; D remains ambiguous. CDR3 length: 14 residues. V was trimmed by 8 bases and J by 0 bases, leaving 12 bases between them. Germline CDR1 reads MDHEN; CDR2 reads SYDVKM. DNA for the CDR3: TGTGCCAGCTGCCTCCGTGGGAGCACAGATACGCAGTATTTT. As protein: CASCLRGSTDTQYF.

This chain uses TRBV12-3 or TRBV12-4 with TRBJ2-3; TRBD1 agrees at 11 bases. The ends lost 7 bases at V and 6 bases at J; junction bases unmatched: 12. The CDR3 spans 16 residues. The chain's CDR3 is CASTYRTGGDGDTQYF. CDR3 DNA: TGTGCCAGCACCTATAGGACAGGGGGCGATGGGGATACGCAGTATTTT.

Concerning this clonotype: Being one base from a much bigger clone, this may be a read error. The chain is built from TRBV10-3 and TRBJ2-1; no reliable D call. The last part of the DNA fits TRBJ2-7 better; the J call may be wrong. Germline-derived CDR1 and CDR2 are ENHRY and SYGVKD. The CDR3 has 13 amino acids. The CDR3, as DNA: TGTGCCATCACGGAAAATTCCTACAATAAGCAGTACTTC. This translates into CAITENSYNKQYF.

The table lists this clonotype with a few counts. This chain links TRBV12-3 or TRBV12-4 with TRBJ1-1; D not certain. There are 14 residues in the CDR3. Deletions cut 4 bases from V and 1 base from J, with 10 bases between. CDR3: CASSSGLGNTEAFF. In DNA form, the CDR3 reads TGTGCCAGCAGTTCCGGGCTGGGGAACACTGAAGCTTTCTTT.

This clonotype was observed a few times. The rearrangement links TRBV12-3 or TRBV12-4 to TRBJ1-5; no clear D. V was trimmed by 5 bases and J by 5 bases, leaving 7 bases between them. The CDR3 consists of 12 residues. The CDR3 DNA is TGTGCCAGCAGTCCCAGACATCAGCCCCAGCATTTT. It is translated as CASSPRHQPQHF.

The chain combines TRBV7-6 with TRBJ1-1; 9 bases line up with TRBD1. V lost 6 bases and J lost 1; bases outside the gene matches: 9. The CDR3 spans 16 residues. From germline, CDR1 is SGHVS and CDR2 FNYEAQ. CDR3 sequence (DNA): TGTGCCAGCAGTTTGGGACAGGGAATTGCGAACACTGAAGCTTTCTTT. Translated: CASSLGQGIANTEAFF. Together with reference TRBV7-6 and TRBJ1-1, the CDR3 gives the full variable domain: GAGVSQSPRYKVTKRGQDVALRCDPISGHVSLYWYRQALGQGPEFLTYFNYEAQQDKSGLPNDRFSAERPEGSISTLTIQRTEQRDSAMYRCASSLGQGIANTEAFFGQGTRLTVV.

V usage is TRBV5-5 and J usage is TRBJ1-1; D is undetermined. The V gene lost 0 bases and the J gene lost 6 bases, with 9 bases spanning the gap. This CDR3 has 13 amino acids. Per the germline V gene, CDR1 is SGHKS and CDR2 is YYEKEE (reference sequence). CDR3: CASSLVPEAEAFF. The CDR3 region has the DNA TGTGCCAGCAGCTTGGTTCCCGAGGCTGAAGCTTTCTTT.

Concerning this clonotype: At one end the junction does not follow the germline gene, possibly because of a read error. V usage is TRBV6-2 or TRBV6-3 and J usage is TRBJ2-3, with D perhaps TRBD1 or TRBD2 (5 bases each). The CDR3 contains 14 residues. Germline CDR1 is MNHEY and CDR2 is SVGEGT. CDR3: CASSSGTVGDTQCF. CDR3 coding DNA: TGTGCCAGCAGTTCCGGGACGGTGGGGGATACGCAGTGTTTT.

The chain employs TRBV20-1 and TRBJ2-3, with 8 positions matching TRBD2. The CDR3 has 17 amino acids. The junction had 17 bases not matched to a gene; V was cut back by 6 bases and J by 3 bases. Germline CDR1 and CDR2: DFQATT and SNEGSKA (reference sequence). The DNA of the CDR3 is TGCAGTGCCCCGGATGTGTCAGGCGGGGGGCGGACAGATACGCAGTATTTT. Its translation: CSAPDVSGGGRTDTQYF.

The chain recombines TRBV20-1 with TRBJ1-2; D is ambiguous. CDR3 size: 13 residues. The germline gives CDR1 DFQATT, CDR2 SNEGSKA (reference sequence). The V end was cut by 5 bases, the J end by 0 bases, with 10 bases between. CDR3 residues: CSAPWESNYGYTF. CDR3 DNA: TGCAGTGCTCCTTGGGAGTCTAACTATGGCTACACCTTC.

A few counts support this clonotype. The rearrangement links TRBV7-2 to TRBJ2-3, with D maybe TRBD1 (6 bases). The CDR3 is 16 amino acids. The V end lost 1 base, the J end lost 4 bases, and 15 bases lay between the germline ends. Germline V gene lookup returns CDR1 SGHTA and CDR2 FQGNSA. The CDR3 bases are TGTGCCAGCAGCTTAGTTTTAGGGGGTTCCGCAGATACGCAGTATTTT. Its translation is CASSLVLGGSADTQYF.

V usage is TRBV12-3 or TRBV12-4 and J usage is TRBJ2-1; tentative D call: TRBD1 (6 bases). Deletions cut 7 bases from V and 0 bases from J, with 13 bases between. The CDR3 sequence is 15 residues long. The CDR3 here is CASTKDRSSYNEQFF. For the CDR3, the DNA is TGTGCCAGCACCAAAGACAGGAGCTCCTACAATGAGCAGTTCTTC.

There are a few counts of this clonotype. The V and J genes are TRBV7-9 and TRBJ2-4, with D tentatively TRBD2 (6 bases). Trimming took off 5 bases at V and 4 bases at J, with 18 bases between the two ends. The CDR3 covers 16 residues. Per germline, CDR1 SEHNR and CDR2 FQNEAQ (reference sequence). The CDR3 region has the DNA TGTGCCAGCAGCGCAACCGGGGGATCGGCAAAAAACATTCAGTACTTC. Amino acids: CASSATGGSAKNIQYF.

The chain combines TRBV10-3 with TRBJ1-2; a weak D match, TRBD1 (6 bases). This CDR3 has 14 amino acids. Germline V gene sequence: CDR1 ENHRY, CDR2 SYGVKD. V gave up 7 bases and J gave up 3 bases, with 15 bases separating them. CDR3 sequence (DNA): TGTGCCATCACCCCAGGGGCCTTTGACTATGGCTACACCTTC. It translates to CAITPGAFDYGYTF.

The chain combines TRBV9 with TRBJ1-1; no firm D call. Germline values: CDR1 SGDLS, CDR2 YYNGEE. The V and J ends lost 3 bases and 1 base respectively, with 7 bases between them. The CDR3 is 13 residues long. CDR3 coding DNA: TGTGCCAGCAGCGGGTCAACGAACACTGAAGCTTTCTTT. Translating it yields CASSGSTNTEAFF.

This clonotype was picked up a small number of times. The rearrangement joins TRBV7-9 to TRBJ2-3; D not certain. V shed 5 bases and J shed 3 bases, with 9 bases lying between them. Germline CDR1 SEHNR, CDR2 FQNEAQ (reference sequence). The CDR3 contains 13 residues. In DNA form, the CDR3 reads TGTGCCAGCAGCCCAGACGTTACAGATACGCAGTATTTT. Translation gives CASSPDVTDTQYF.

Only a few counts were recorded for this clonotype. The chain uses TRBV6-5 and TRBJ2-1; D call uncertain. Trimming left V 4 bases short and J 0 bases short, with 16 bases between. The CDR3 loop spans 17 amino acids. From germline, CDR1 is MNHEY and CDR2 SVGAGI. The CDR3 loop reads CASSSTLGRSSYNEQFF. The CDR3 DNA sequence: TGTGCCAGCAGTTCAACTCTCGGCAGGAGCTCCTACAATGAGCAGTTCTTC.

The chain combines TRBV4-1 with TRBJ1-2; D possibly corresponds to TRBD1 (6 bases). This CDR3 has 13 residues. V was pared by 6 bases and J by 6 bases, with 14 bases between. Germline V CDR1 and CDR2: MGHRA, YSYEKL. Written as DNA, the CDR3 is TGCGCCAGCAGTCAAATACAGGGAGATGGCTACACCTTC. Translated, it gives CASSQIQGDGYTF.

Comment on this clonotype: One base away lies a much larger clone, so this may be a sequencing read error. The rearrangement joins TRBV12-3 or TRBV12-4 to TRBJ1-2, with 7 bases identical to TRBD1. The CDR3 spans 13 residues. Trimming took 10 bases from V and 4 from J; bases not matched to a gene: 9. CDR3 sequence (DNA): TGTGCCAACAGCTATCAGGGGGGCTATGGCTACACCTTC. It codes for CANSYQGGYGYTF.

The count of this clonotype is one. The chain carries TRBV12-3 or TRBV12-4 and TRBJ1-5; D is perhaps TRBD1 (6 bases). CDR3 size: 16 residues. The germline V and J ends were trimmed by 6 bases and 3 bases, with 18 bases remaining between them. DNA for the CDR3: TGTGCCAGCAGCTACTACCCAGGGGCAGTCAATCAGCCCCAGCATTTT. Translation: CASSYYPGAVNQPQHF.

The rearrangement uses TRBV20-1 and TRBJ2-1; the match to TRBD2 covers 10 bases. The DNA end favors TRBJ2-7, so the J call may be wrong. The CDR3 runs 14 residues. CDR1 and CDR2 (germline): DFQATT, SNEGSKA (reference sequence). The CDR3 DNA reads TGCAGTACTTCCGGGACTAGCGCCTACAATGAGCAGTACTTC. It specifies CSTSGTSAYNEQYF.

The chain uses TRBV12-3 or TRBV12-4 and TRBJ1-1; perhaps TRBD1 as D (5 bases). With 5 bases removed from V and 0 bases from J, the gap between germline ends came to 13 bases. The CDR3 length is 15 residues. The chain's CDR3 is CASSRTGSVNTEAFF. In nucleotides, the CDR3 is TGTGCCAGCAGTAGAACAGGTTCCGTGAACACTGAAGCTTTCTTT.

J is TRBJ2-5 and V is TRBV20-1; the match to TRBD1 covers 8 bases. The germline gives CDR1 DFQATT, CDR2 SNEGSKA (reference sequence). The ends lost 5 bases at V and 2 bases at J; junction bases unmatched: 7. The CDR3 contains 14 residues. The chain's CDR3 is CSAPANRGQETQYF. In DNA, the CDR3 is TGCAGTGCTCCCGCGAACAGGGGGCAAGAGACCCAGTACTTC.

The chain has TRBV4-1 and TRBJ1-6; the D gene is possibly TRBD1 (5 bases). Germline values: CDR1 MGHRA, CDR2 YSYEKL. Trimming stripped 0 bases from V and 5 bases from J, with 8 bases between. CDR3 length: 15 residues. The CDR3 region is CASSQEGADNSPLHF. The CDR3 DNA sequence: TGCGCCAGCAGCCAAGAAGGGGCCGATAATTCACCCCTCCACTTT.

This clonotype appeared many times. The V gene is TRBV4-2, the J gene TRBJ2-1; D gene uncertain. Germline V CDR1 and CDR2: LGHNA, YNFKEQ. This CDR3 spans 11 amino acids. With 0 bases removed from V and 12 bases from J, the gap between germline ends came to 6 bases. DNA of the CDR3: TGTGCCAGCAGCCAAGATAAGGGGCAGTTCTTC. Protein: CASSQDKGQFF.